The 16 T cell receptor beta chains given below trace back to one sample, sequenced in a study of blood T cell repertoires in COVID-19. TCRdb's copy holds only in-frame clones and misses some; the assay was immunoSEQ multiplex PCR. Counted here are about 300,000 clones, roughly 90% occurring once; the ten biggest clones make up less than 10%. Specimen: peripheral blood. These receptors originate from a man between 18 and 35 years old with active or convalescent COVID-19.

V usage is TRBV29-1 and J usage is TRBJ2-7; D is undetermined. Germline V gene data show CDR1 as SQVTM and CDR2 as ANQGSEA. This CDR3 contains 12 residues. V lost 6 bases and J lost 0, with 9 bases in between. CDR3 bases: TGCAGCGTCCTAGTACGCTCCTACGAGCAGTACTTC. Translating it yields CSVLVRSYEQYF.

This chain uses TRBV12-3 or TRBV12-4 with TRBJ1-4; D remains ambiguous. The length of the CDR3 is 13 residues. The germline V and J ends were trimmed by 6 bases and 4 bases, with 9 bases remaining between them. As DNA, the CDR3 is TGTGCCAGCAGCCCCGGAGTTAATGAAAAACTGTTTTTT. Amino acid sequence: CASSPGVNEKLFF.

The chain couples TRBV7-9 to TRBJ2-1; TRBD2 might be the D (5 bases). The CDR3 consists of 19 residues. The germline V gene encodes CDR1 SEHNR and CDR2 FQNEAQ (reference sequence). Trimming stripped 1 base from V and 8 bases from J, with 27 bases between. The CDR3 bases are TGTGCCAGCAGCTTAGGGGCAGGCGAGGGTGTGACCCGTTACGATGAGCAGTTCTTC. The encoded protein is CASSLGAGEGVTRYDEQFF. The variable domain in full, with the rest retrieved from reference TRBV7-9 and TRBJ2-1, is DTGVSQNPRHKITKRGQNVTFRCDPISEHNRLYWYRQTLGQGPEFLTYFQNEAQLEKSRLLSDRFSAERPKGSFSTLEIQRTEQGDSAMYLCASSLGAGEGVTRYDEQFFGPGTRLTVL.

The chain links TRBV6-5 to TRBJ1-2, with a weak D call TRBD1 (6 bases). The germline CDR1 and CDR2 sequences are MNHEY and SVGAGI. The V end was cut by 4 bases, the J end by 3 bases, with 15 bases between. The CDR3 is 15 amino acids. The CDR3 bases are TGTGCCAGCAGTTCCCAACAGGGTAGGGACTATGGCTACACCTTC. Its protein product is CASSSQQGRDYGYTF.

The chain employs TRBV7-9 and TRBJ2-2; D gene ambiguous. The CDR3 spans 12 residues. V was pared by 5 bases and J by 3 bases, with 4 bases between. The germline V gene encodes CDR1 SEHNR and CDR2 FQNEAQ (reference sequence). The CDR3 region has the DNA TGTGCCAGCAGCCCGGACACCGGGGAGCTGTTTTTT. Translation: CASSPDTGELFF. The full variable domain, in which reference TRBV7-9 and TRBJ2-2 provide the parts outside the CDR3, is DTGVSQNPRHKITKRGQNVTFRCDPISEHNRLYWYRQTLGQGPEFLTYFQNEAQLEKSRLLSDRFSAERPKGSFSTLEIQRTEQGDSAMYLCASSPDTGELFFGEGSRLTVL.

This chain uses TRBV7-9 with TRBJ1-3, with D maybe TRBD1 (6 bases). V lost 9 bases, J lost 0 bases, and 12 bases lay in between. Germline-derived CDR1 and CDR2 are SEHNR and FQNEAQ (reference sequence). This CDR3 contains 14 residues. CDR3 region: CASSGANSGNTIYF. CDR3 in DNA: TGTGCCAGTTCAGGGGCCAACTCTGGAAACACCATATATTTT.

The V and J genes are TRBV3-1 (or the pseudogene TRBV3-2) and TRBJ1-1; D remains unclear. Germline CDR1 LGHDT, CDR2 YNNKEL (reference sequence). The CDR3 loop spans 13 amino acids. V shed 1 base and J shed 1 base, with 4 bases lying between them. CDR3 amino acids: CASSQVQNTEAFF. For the CDR3, the DNA is TGTGCCAGCAGCCAAGTACAGAACACTGAAGCTTTCTTT.

The V call is TRBV4-2, the J call TRBJ2-7, with 7 bases matching TRBD1. Germline trimming cut 2 bases from V and 4 bases from J; bases unmatched to any gene: 8. Germline CDR1 and CDR2: LGHNA and YNFKEQ. The length of the CDR3 is 15 residues. The CDR3 DNA reads as TGTGCCAGCAGCCAAATCCTGGGACAGAAATACGAGCAGTACTTC. This codes for CASSQILGQKYEQYF.

This clone was observed a single time. The chain uses TRBV7-2 and TRBJ1-3; maybe TRBD1 (6 bases). This CDR3 region has 18 residues. Germline V gene lookup returns CDR1 SGHTA and CDR2 FQGNSA. The V gene lost 5 bases and the J gene lost 0 bases, with 20 bases spanning the gap. The CDR3 nucleotides read TGTGCCAGCAGCACCCCCGGGACACGGCCCAGCTCTGGAAACACCATATATTTT. It encodes CASSTPGTRPSSGNTIYF.

The chain combines TRBV12-3 or TRBV12-4 with TRBJ1-6; D not certain. The CDR3 is 13 residues long. Trimming removed 5 bases from V and 7 bases from J, with 9 bases in between. Here the CDR3 reads CASSPRYNSPLHF. CDR3 sequence (DNA): TGTGCCAGCAGTCCCAGGTACAATTCACCCCTCCACTTT.

The chain combines TRBV2 with TRBJ1-2; TRBD1 is a possible D gene (6 bases). The germline V and J ends were trimmed by 3 bases and 0 bases, with 11 bases remaining between them. CDR1 and CDR2 (germline): SNHLY, FYNNEI. The length of the CDR3 is 15 residues. CDR3 nucleotide sequence: TGTGCCAGCAGTGATGTCCCAGGGGCTAACTATGGCTACACCTTC. Amino acids: CASSDVPGANYGYTF.

The chain joins TRBV5-1 to TRBJ2-7, with D tentatively TRBD1 (5 bases). This CDR3 contains 15 residues. The ends were cut back, 0 bases at V and 0 bases at J, with 10 bases in the middle. Germline CDR1 is SGHRS and CDR2 is YFSETQ. DNA of the CDR3: TGCGCCAGCAGCTTGGATGCAGGGAACTCCTACGAGCAGTACTTC. The encoded protein is CASSLDAGNSYEQYF.

The CDR3 nucleotides are TGTGCCAGCAGTTCACCGGGGAGACAGGGGTTAGGGGAGCTGTTTTTT. It is translated as CASSSPGRQGLGELFF. The rearrangement uses TRBV2 and TRBJ2-2; 8 nucleotides line up with TRBD1. Germline V gene sequence: CDR1 SNHLY, CDR2 FYNNEI. The CDR3 has 16 residues. Trimming at V came to 5 bases and at J to 8 bases, leaving 13 bases not matched to a gene.

The chain recombines TRBV25-1 with TRBJ2-3; 8 bases map to TRBD1. The CDR3 has 15 residues. With V trimmed by 5 bases and J by 6 bases, 10 bases remained unmatched. Germline loops: CDR1 MGHDK, CDR2 SYGVNS. CDR3 sequence reads: CASSQTGVLMDTQYF. The CDR3 nucleotides read TGTGCCAGCAGTCAGACAGGGGTGTTGATGGATACGCAGTATTTT.

As concerns this clone: Other nucleotide sequences from this sample produce the same CDR3. The chain recombines TRBV3-1 (or the pseudogene TRBV3-2) with TRBJ1-5; 7 bases are a match to TRBD1. V dropped 4 bases and J dropped 5; count of bases not matched to a gene: 2. Germline V gene sequence: CDR1 LGHDT, CDR2 YNNKEL (reference sequence). The CDR3 covers 13 residues. CDR3 sequence reads: CASSPTGDQPQHF. In DNA, the CDR3 is TGTGCCAGCAGCCCTACAGGGGATCAGCCCCAGCATTTT.

The chain is built from TRBV27 and TRBJ1-2; 10 bases match TRBD1. Germline-derived CDR1 and CDR2 are MNHEY and SMNVEV (reference sequence). CDR3 size: 15 residues. Unmatched junction bases numbered 11, after V lost 3 bases and J lost 10 bases. The CDR3 is CASSFRKTGGSVYTF. In DNA, the CDR3 is TGTGCCAGCAGTTTCCGCAAGACAGGGGGCTCGGTCTACACCTTC.